The next 12 T cell receptor beta chains were all read from a single sample in a study of regulatory T cells in long-lasting Graves disease. CDR3 regions were amplified by Arm-PCR using iRepertoire HTBI primers to build TCR beta libraries. TCRdb processed the multiplex PCR reads anew with MiXCR; each CDR3 protein has one entry. The table includes hundreds of thousands of distinct CDR3 sequences, 16% detected once. Time point: newly diagnosed GD, antithyroid drugs for less than 3 months. PBMCs were the source of the RNA used for TCR sequencing. Another study also made use of these data, one on T cells in Graves' hyperthyroidism and ophthalmopathy.

The sequences come from peripheral blood mononuclear cells (PBMCs), collected at new diagnosis, from a patient treated with antithyroid drugs. Receptor source: a woman aged 30 to 39 with Graves disease.

This clonotype has a count of ten or more. The chain links TRBV7-2 to TRBJ2-3; perhaps TRBD2 as D (6 bases). This CDR3 has 15 amino acids. Germline V lookup: CDR1 SGHTA, CDR2 FQGNSA. V was cut by 3 bases and J by 2 bases, with 12 bases left in between. The CDR3 DNA follows: TGTGCCAGCAGCTTTTATTCACTAGCCACAGATACGCAGTATTTT. Translated: CASSFYSLATDTQYF. Together with reference TRBV7-2 and TRBJ2-3, the CDR3 gives the full variable domain: GAGVSQSPSNKVTEKGKDVELRCDPISGHTALYWYRQSLGQGLEFLIYFQGNSAPDKSGLPSDRFSAERTGGSVSTLTIQRTQQEDSAVYLCASSFYSLATDTQYFGPGTRLTVL.

To note about this clonotype: Mismatch with germline at one junction end may stem from a read error. The rearrangement joins TRBV11-2 to TRBJ2-1; unclear D gene. Germline V gene data show CDR1 as SGHAT and CDR2 as FQNNGV. This CDR3 region has 13 residues. CDR3 in DNA: TGTGCCAGCAGCGCATCAGGATACAATGGGCAGTTCTTC. Its protein is CASSASGYNGQFF.

The sample holds many counts of this clonotype. V usage is TRBV10-3 and J usage is TRBJ2-5; either TRBD1 or TRBD2 may supply D (5 bases each). The germline V and J ends were trimmed by 11 bases and 5 bases, with 21 bases remaining between them. The germline gives CDR1 ENHRY, CDR2 SYGVKD. The CDR3 totals 14 residues. The CDR3 reads CASSGTLRGETQYF. In DNA form, the CDR3 reads TGTGCCTCTTCGGGGACCCTAAGGGGTGAGACCCAGTACTTC.

J is TRBJ2-1 and V is TRBV18, with a weak D call TRBD2 (5 bases). V was trimmed by 8 bases and J by 2 bases, leaving 28 bases between them. Germline CDR1 and CDR2: KGHSH and LQKENI. This CDR3 spans 19 amino acids. CDR3 region: CASTRGISMGLGPYNEQFF. Here the CDR3 DNA reads TGTGCCAGCACTCGGGGTATTAGTATGGGCCTAGGGCCCTACAATGAGCAGTTCTTC.

This rearrangement joins TRBV20-1 to TRBJ2-7, with 11 bases matching TRBD2. The V and J ends lost 6 bases and 1 base, in that order; junction bases with no gene match: 5. Looked up from germline, CDR1 is DFQATT and CDR2 is SNEGSKA (reference sequence). The length of the CDR3 is 14 residues. The CDR3: CSATTSGSSYEQYF. In DNA, the CDR3 is TGCAGTGCCACTACTAGCGGGAGTTCCTACGAGCAGTACTTC.

For this clonotype: A much bigger clone sits one base away, suggesting this may be a read error. This sequence joins TRBV4-1 and TRBJ1-1; tentatively, D is TRBD1 (5 bases). The germline V gene encodes CDR1 MGHRA and CDR2 YSYEKL. CDR3 length: 14 residues. The CDR3 sequence: CASSPGRINTEASF. The CDR3 nucleotides read TGCGCCAGCAGCCCGGGACGGATAAACACTGAAGCTTCCTTT.

This clonotype came up a few times. The CDR3 bases are TGTGCCAGCAGCCAAGAATTAGAGAACTATGGCTACACCTTC. This codes for CASSQELENYGYTF. This chain connects TRBV14 to TRBJ1-2; D is unresolved. The germline V gene encodes CDR1 SGHDN and CDR2 FVKESK. The CDR3 runs 14 residues. V lost 0 bases and J lost 2, with 7 bases in between.

The chain recombines TRBV18 with TRBJ2-7, with TRBD2 identical over 9 bases. Germline CDR1 KGHSH, CDR2 LQKENI. J was trimmed by 0 bases and V by 6 bases; bases with no gene match: 12. This CDR3 has 17 residues. CDR3 bases: TGTGCCAGCTCCCTTCTAGCGGGAATATCGAGCTCCTACGAGCAGTACTTC. Its translation: CASSLLAGISSSYEQYF.

CDR3 nucleotides: TGCAGTGCGGAAGATCCAGGGGACATTCAGTACTTC. As protein: CSAEDPGDIQYF. The chain recombines TRBV20-1 with TRBJ2-4; a weak D match, TRBD1 (6 bases). The V and J ends lost 6 bases and 8 bases respectively, with 14 bases between them. Germline values: CDR1 DFQATT, CDR2 SNEGSKA (reference sequence). This CDR3 has 12 residues.

As concerns this clonotype: A much larger clone differs by one base, so this may be a read error. This rearrangement joins TRBV20-1 to TRBJ1-5, with D maybe TRBD1 (5 bases). Germline V gene lookup returns CDR1 DFQATT and CDR2 SNEGSKA (reference sequence). V was clipped by 0 bases and J by 6 bases, with 18 bases between them. The CDR3 spans 16 residues. CDR3 amino acids: CSARDQRWDDFQPQHF. The CDR3 bases are TGCAGTGCTAGAGATCAGAGATGGGACGATTTTCAGCCCCAGCATTTT.

The chain is built from TRBV6-4 and TRBJ2-1; D is unclear. CDR3 length: 15 amino acids. Trimming shortened V by 3 bases and J by 0 bases, and 9 bases separated the two germline ends. Per the germline V gene, CDR1 is MRHNA and CDR2 is SNTAGT. The CDR3 loop reads CASSELPSSYNEQFF. Written as DNA, the CDR3 is TGTGCCAGCAGTGAACTCCCTAGCTCCTACAATGAGCAGTTCTTC.

The chain links TRBV29-1 to TRBJ1-5; 8 bases align to TRBD1. The CDR3 contains 14 residues. V dropped 5 bases and J dropped 4; count of bases not matched to a gene: 7. The V gene's germline CDR1 is SQVTM and CDR2 ANQGSEA. The CDR3 protein is CSVRTGRVNQPQHF. The CDR3 DNA is TGCAGCGTTAGGACAGGGAGGGTTAATCAGCCCCAGCATTTT.